Below, one T cell receptor beta chain is given with its context. These data are taken from a study of blood T cells in healthy people across ages. The V end lost 2 bases, the J end lost 2 bases, and 13 bases lay between the germline ends. The germline CDR1 and CDR2 sequences are SEHNR and FQNEAQ (reference sequence). The CDR3 covers 15 residues. Using a J-beta primer mix together with a sample-barcoded 5' primer, a second PCR was run for about 6 to 12 cycles. A single record per CDR3 protein comes from TCRdb applying MiXCR to the 5' RACE reads. The sample carries approximately 1.5 million distinct CDR3 sequences, about 31% recorded once.

Sequencing used blood. The gene calls are TRBV7-9 and TRBJ2-7; D unresolved. This clonotype originated in a woman in her twenties or thirties in good health. The CDR3 nucleotides are TGTGCCAGCAGCTTACCCGAGGCAGGAACCTACGAGCAGTACTTC. Amino acids: CASSLPEAGTYEQYF.